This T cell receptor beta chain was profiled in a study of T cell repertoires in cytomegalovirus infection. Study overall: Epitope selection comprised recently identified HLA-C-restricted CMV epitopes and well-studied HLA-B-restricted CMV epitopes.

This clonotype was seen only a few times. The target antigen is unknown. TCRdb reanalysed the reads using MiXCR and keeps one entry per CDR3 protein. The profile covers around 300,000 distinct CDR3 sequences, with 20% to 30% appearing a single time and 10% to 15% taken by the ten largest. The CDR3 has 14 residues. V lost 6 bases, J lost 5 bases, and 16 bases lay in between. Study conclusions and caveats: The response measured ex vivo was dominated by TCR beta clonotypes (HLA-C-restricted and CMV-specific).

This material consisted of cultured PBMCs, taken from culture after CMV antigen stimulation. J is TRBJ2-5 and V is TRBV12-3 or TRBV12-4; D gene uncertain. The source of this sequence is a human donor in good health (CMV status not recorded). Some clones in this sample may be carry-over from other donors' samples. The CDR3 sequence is CASRPKGAGETQYF. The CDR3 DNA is TGTGCCAGCAGGCCTAAAGGCGCCGGGGAGACCCAGTACTTC.